This T cell receptor beta chain was captured by sequencing in a study of cytomegalovirus exposure and HLA in healthy donors. PCR primers comprised 60 Vbeta and 13 Jbeta primers. Assay used: immunoSEQ multiplex PCR; TCRdb lists only in-frame clones, some missing. The sample lists some 130,000 clones, approximately 70% occurring once. Findings and caveats of the study: In a later analysis, several top co-occurrence clusters appeared linked to parvovirus B19, influenza, CMV and Epstein-Barr virus.

V gave up 6 bases and J gave up 0 bases; unmatched junction bases: 4. CDR3 size: 14 residues. The V gene's germline CDR1 is MDHEN and CDR2 SYDVKM. Regarding this clone: Its antigen is undetermined.

The sample was PBMCs. V and J are TRBV28 and TRBJ2-7, with 8 bases identical to TRBD1. The source is a human donor in good health. Here the CDR3 reads CASRSGQDSYEQYF. DNA for the CDR3: TGTGCCAGCAGGTCGGGACAGGACTCCTACGAGCAGTACTTC.